Here is one TCR beta chain with its context. This entry belongs to a study of CD8 T cells in Susac syndrome. Negative isolation was used for CD8+ and CD4+ T cells, and FACS enrichment was applied to TEMRA cells. Looked up from germline, CDR1 is SGHTA and CDR2 is FQGTGA. The CDR3 runs 14 residues. V was shortened by 6 bases and J by 4 bases, with 15 bases between the two germline ends. With random hexamers, reverse transcription was performed on roughly 0.5 to 1 ug of RNA. A multiplex approach, immunoSEQ multiplex PCR, amplified TCR beta CDR3 across 54 Vbeta and 13 Jbeta. TCRdb reprocessed the immunoSEQ multiplex PCR reads with MiXCR, giving one entry per CDR3 protein. This repertoire shows over 95,000 distinct CDR3 sequences, about nine tenths found once; its top ten account for around 0.12%.

The chain couples TRBV7-3 to TRBJ1-2; D is possibly TRBD1 (5 bases). This TCR came from a human donor in good health. Sequencing input: CD8+ T cells from PBMCs. CDR3 in DNA: TGTGCCAGCAGTCCAGGGCGGCTGAGCTATGGCTACACCTTC. Amino acids: CASSPGRLSYGYTF. The full variable domain, its missing parts supplied by reference TRBV7-3 and TRBJ1-2, is GAGVSQTPSNKVTEKGKYVELRCDPISGHTALYWYRQSLGQGPEFLIYFQGTGAADDSGLPNDRFFAVRPEGSVSTLKIQRTERGDSAVYLCASSPGRLSYGYTFGSGTRLTVV.